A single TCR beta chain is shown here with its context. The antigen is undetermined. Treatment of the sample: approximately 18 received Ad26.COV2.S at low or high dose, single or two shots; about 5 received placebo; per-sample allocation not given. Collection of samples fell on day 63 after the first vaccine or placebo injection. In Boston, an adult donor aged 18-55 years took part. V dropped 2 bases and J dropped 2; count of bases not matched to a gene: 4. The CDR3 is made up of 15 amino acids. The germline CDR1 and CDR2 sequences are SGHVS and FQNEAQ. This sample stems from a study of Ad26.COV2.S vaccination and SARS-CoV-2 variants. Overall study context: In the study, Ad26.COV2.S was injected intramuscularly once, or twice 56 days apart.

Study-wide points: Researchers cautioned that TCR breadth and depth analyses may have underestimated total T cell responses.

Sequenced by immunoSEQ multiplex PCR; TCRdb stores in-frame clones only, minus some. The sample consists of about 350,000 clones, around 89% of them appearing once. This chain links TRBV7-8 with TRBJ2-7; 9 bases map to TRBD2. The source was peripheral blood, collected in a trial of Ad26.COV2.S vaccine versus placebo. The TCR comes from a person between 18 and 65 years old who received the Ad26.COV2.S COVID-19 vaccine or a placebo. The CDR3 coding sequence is TGTGCCAGCAGCTTATTAGCGGGGGTTACCTACGAGCAGTACTTC. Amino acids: CASSLLAGVTYEQYF.